This TCR beta chain was recovered during a study of blood T cell repertoires in COVID-19. About the research overall: COVID-19 samples collected from the United States, Italy and Spain covered acute and convalescent phases.

This CDR3 spans 16 amino acids. The J segment lost 9 bases and the V segment lost 4 bases, leaving 10 bases of the junction unmatched. The germline CDR1 and CDR2 sequences are MNHNS and SASEGT. Libraries were prepared by immunoSEQ multiplex PCR; TCRdb keeps only in-frame clonotypes and omits some of them. The sample carries about 240,000 clones, 70% to 90% recorded once. One Seattle source followed patients from active infection through their disease course. The receptor was derived from a man aged 45-65 years with COVID-19, enrolled during active disease. The rearrangement joins TRBV6-1 to TRBJ2-1; 12 nucleotides align to TRBD1. The sample comprised peripheral blood. CDR3 nucleotide sequence: TGTGCCAGCAGTGCTCTGACGGGACAGGGGGCAGGTGAGCAGTTCTTC. Encoded protein: CASSALTGQGAGEQFF.